This T cell receptor beta chain came from a study of blood T cells in healthy people across ages. Study-wide points: A strong correlation was found between TCR beta diversity and the percentage of naive T cells. Aged donors had fewer naive CD4+ cells and lower diversity than long-lived donors.

A minimum of 5 micrograms of total RNA was extracted per sample. A J-beta primer mix and a sample-barcoded 5' primer were used in a second PCR of about 7 to 12 cycles. A tag from a template-switch adaptor with 12 random nucleotides marked each cDNA molecule. Each CDR3 protein gets one entry after TCRdb re-called the 5' RACE reads with MiXCR. The table records over 1,500,000 distinct CDR3 sequences, around 42% of them present only once. Points on this clonotype: Its antigen is unknown.

V lost 3 bases and J lost 11; bases outside the gene matches: 18. Per germline, CDR1 SGHTA and CDR2 FQGNSA. The CDR3 totals 17 residues. The clonotype was recovered from a human donor in good health. This chain uses TRBV7-2 with TRBJ2-1; 8 bases map to TRBD2. The sequenced sample consisted of blood. CDR3 protein: CASSFPRGSGKGAKQFF. For the CDR3, the DNA is TGTGCCAGCAGCTTTCCTCGTGGTAGCGGGAAGGGAGCTAAGCAGTTCTTC.